This TCR beta chain was recovered during a study of identical twins. Study-wide points: Memory repertoires lacked the insertion deficit that abundant cord blood beta clonotypes showed. The study drew conclusions from cross-sectional statistical analysis, not from following the same donors.

Template switching added a universal primer site; cDNA carried unique molecular identifiers. Each CDR3 protein is one row after TCRdb ran MiXCR on the 5' RACE reads. This table has 500,000 to 600,000 distinct CDR3 sequences, 22% appearing once. About this clonotype: Antigen: not known.

This same sample was also taken into another study, of T cells expressing NK-cell markers.

The sequencing sample was made of CD4+ T cells sorted from blood. This clonotype originated in a woman in her late teens or twenties in good health.

CDR3 residues: CASSEWWTGHNEQFF. DNA for the CDR3: TGTGCCAGCAGTGAATGGTGGACAGGCCACAATGAGCAGTTCTTC. The genes are TRBV6-1 and TRBJ2-1, with TRBD1 identical over 7 bases. The germline V gene has CDR1 MNHNS and CDR2 SASEGT. Losses at the gene ends were 2 bases for V and 5 bases for J; bases not matched to a gene: 6. The length of the CDR3 is 15 residues.